This T cell receptor (beta chain) was recovered during a study of T cell responses to AZD1222 COVID-19 vaccine. Whole-study findings and limits: No repertoire was sampled before or during the peak T cell response, only after it.

Worth noting for this clone: The antigen is undetermined.

The trim removed 5 bases at V and 9 bases at J, leaving 13 bases unmatched. Germline V gene data show CDR1 as MNHNY and CDR2 as SVGAGI (reference sequence). The CDR3 runs to 16 residues. Generated by immunoSEQ multiplex PCR, the TCRdb table keeps only in-frame clones and is missing some. The table includes some 170,000 clones, 70% to 90% detected once. This chain joins TRBV6-6 and TRBJ2-5, with 12 nucleotides matching TRBD2. Source: peripheral blood, taken 28 days after the second AZD1222 dose. This TCR was recovered from an adult who received the AZD1222 COVID-19 vaccine. The CDR3: CASSPLLAGGARAQYF. CDR3 bases: TGTGCCAGCAGTCCCCTCCTAGCGGGGGGGGCCAGGGCCCAGTACTTC.